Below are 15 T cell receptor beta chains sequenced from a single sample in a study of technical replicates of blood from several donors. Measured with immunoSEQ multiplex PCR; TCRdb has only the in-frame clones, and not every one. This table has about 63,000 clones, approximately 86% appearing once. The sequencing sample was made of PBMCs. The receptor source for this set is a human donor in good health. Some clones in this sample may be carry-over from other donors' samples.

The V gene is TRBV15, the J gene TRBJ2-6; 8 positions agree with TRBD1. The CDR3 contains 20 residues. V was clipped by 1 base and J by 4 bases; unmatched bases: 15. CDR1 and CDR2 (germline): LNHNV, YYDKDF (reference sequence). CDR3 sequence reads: CATSRATPGQALPGANVLTF. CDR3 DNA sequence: TGTGCCACCAGCAGAGCTACACCGGGACAGGCCCTCCCGGGGGCCAACGTCCTGACTTTC.

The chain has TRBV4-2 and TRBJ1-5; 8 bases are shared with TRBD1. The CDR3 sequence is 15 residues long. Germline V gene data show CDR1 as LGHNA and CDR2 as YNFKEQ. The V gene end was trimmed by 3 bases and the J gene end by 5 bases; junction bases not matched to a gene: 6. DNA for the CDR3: TGTGCCAGCAGCCATTCGGGACAGGTCGATCAGCCCCAGCATTTT. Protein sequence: CASSHSGQVDQPQHF.

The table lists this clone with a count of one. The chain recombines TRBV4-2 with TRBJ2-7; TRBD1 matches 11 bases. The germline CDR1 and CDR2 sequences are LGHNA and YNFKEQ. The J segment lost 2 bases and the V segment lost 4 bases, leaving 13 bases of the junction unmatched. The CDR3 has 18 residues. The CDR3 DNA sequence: TGTGCCAGCAGCCCTATGGGGACAGGGGGGAGTAGGCCCTACGAGCAGTACTTC. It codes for CASSPMGTGGSRPYEQYF.

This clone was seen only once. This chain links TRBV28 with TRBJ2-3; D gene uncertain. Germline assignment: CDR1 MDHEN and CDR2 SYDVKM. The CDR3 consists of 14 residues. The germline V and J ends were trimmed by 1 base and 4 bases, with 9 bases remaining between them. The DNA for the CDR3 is TGTGCCAGCAGTTTATCGGCAGGTCCAGATACGCAGTATTTT. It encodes CASSLSAGPDTQYF.

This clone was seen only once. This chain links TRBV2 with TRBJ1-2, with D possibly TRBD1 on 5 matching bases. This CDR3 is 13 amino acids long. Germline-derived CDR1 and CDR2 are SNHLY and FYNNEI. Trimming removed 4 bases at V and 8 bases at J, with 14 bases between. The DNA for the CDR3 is TGTGCCAGCAGTGTTTGGGGCCTCGACGGCTACACCTTC. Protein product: CASSVWGLDGYTF.

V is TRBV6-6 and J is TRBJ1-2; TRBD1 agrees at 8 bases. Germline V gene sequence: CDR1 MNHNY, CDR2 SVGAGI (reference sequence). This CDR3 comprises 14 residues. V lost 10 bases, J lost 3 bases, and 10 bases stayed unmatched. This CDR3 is CATLGRGRDYGYTF. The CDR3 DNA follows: TGTGCCACTCTGGGCAGGGGGCGCGACTATGGCTACACCTTC.

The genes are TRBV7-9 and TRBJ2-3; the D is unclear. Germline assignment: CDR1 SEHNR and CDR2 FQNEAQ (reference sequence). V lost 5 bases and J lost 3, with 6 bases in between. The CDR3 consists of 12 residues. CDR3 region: CASSVGTDTQYF. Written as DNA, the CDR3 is TGTGCCAGCAGCGTCGGGACAGATACGCAGTATTTT.

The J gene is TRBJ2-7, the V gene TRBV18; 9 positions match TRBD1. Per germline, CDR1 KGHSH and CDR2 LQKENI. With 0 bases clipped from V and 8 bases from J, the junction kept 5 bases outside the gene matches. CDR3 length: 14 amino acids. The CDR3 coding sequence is TGTGCCAGCTCACCACCGGACAGGGGATCCAAGCAGTACTTC. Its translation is CASSPPDRGSKQYF.

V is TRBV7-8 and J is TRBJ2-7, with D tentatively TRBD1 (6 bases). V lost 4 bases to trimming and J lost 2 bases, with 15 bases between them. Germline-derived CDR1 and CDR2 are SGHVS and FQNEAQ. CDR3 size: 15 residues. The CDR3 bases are TGTGCCAGCAGCTCAGGACAGTTAGACCCCTACGAGCAGTACTTC. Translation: CASSSGQLDPYEQYF.

The chain's CDR3 is CASSGGTGVANEKLFF. The CDR3 nucleotides are TGTGCCAGCAGCGGCGGGACAGGGGTTGCTAATGAAAAACTGTTTTTT. The chain uses TRBV5-8 and TRBJ1-4, with 10 bases fitting TRBD1. The germline CDR1 and CDR2 sequences are SGHTS and YDEGEE. This CDR3 region has 16 residues. With V trimmed by 4 bases and J by 3 bases, 6 bases remained unmatched.

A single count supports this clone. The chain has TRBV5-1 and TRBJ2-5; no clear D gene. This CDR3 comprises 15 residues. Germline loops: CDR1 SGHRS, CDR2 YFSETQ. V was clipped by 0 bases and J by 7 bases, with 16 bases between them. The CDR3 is CASSLDEALKRTQYF. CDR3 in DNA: TGCGCCAGCAGCTTGGATGAGGCTCTCAAGAGGACCCAGTACTTC.

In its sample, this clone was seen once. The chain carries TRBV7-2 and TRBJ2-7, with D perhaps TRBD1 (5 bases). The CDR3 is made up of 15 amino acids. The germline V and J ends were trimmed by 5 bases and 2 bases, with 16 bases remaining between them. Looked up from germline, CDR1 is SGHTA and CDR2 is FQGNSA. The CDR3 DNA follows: TGTGCCAGCAGCCCCGGTGGCAGGGTAACCTACGAGCAGTACTTC. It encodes CASSPGGRVTYEQYF.

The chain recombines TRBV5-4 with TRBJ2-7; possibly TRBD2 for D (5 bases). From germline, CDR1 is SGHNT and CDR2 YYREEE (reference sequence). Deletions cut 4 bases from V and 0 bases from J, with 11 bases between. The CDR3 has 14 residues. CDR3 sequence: CASSRPGSSYEQYF. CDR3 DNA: TGTGCCAGCAGCCGGCCGGGAAGCTCCTACGAGCAGTACTTC.

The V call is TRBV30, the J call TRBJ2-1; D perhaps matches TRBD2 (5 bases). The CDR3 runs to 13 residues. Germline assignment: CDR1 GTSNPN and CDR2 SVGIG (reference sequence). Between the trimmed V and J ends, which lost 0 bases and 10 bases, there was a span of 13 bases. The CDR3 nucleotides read TGTGCCTGGAGTGTCCGACCAGCGGCCGAGCAGTTCTTC. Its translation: CAWSVRPAAEQFF.

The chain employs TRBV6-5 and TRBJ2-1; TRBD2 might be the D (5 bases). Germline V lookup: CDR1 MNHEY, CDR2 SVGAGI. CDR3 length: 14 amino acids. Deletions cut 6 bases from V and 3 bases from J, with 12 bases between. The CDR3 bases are TGTGCCAGCAGACGGGGAGAACTCTACAATGAGCAGTTCTTC. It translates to CASRRGELYNEQFF.